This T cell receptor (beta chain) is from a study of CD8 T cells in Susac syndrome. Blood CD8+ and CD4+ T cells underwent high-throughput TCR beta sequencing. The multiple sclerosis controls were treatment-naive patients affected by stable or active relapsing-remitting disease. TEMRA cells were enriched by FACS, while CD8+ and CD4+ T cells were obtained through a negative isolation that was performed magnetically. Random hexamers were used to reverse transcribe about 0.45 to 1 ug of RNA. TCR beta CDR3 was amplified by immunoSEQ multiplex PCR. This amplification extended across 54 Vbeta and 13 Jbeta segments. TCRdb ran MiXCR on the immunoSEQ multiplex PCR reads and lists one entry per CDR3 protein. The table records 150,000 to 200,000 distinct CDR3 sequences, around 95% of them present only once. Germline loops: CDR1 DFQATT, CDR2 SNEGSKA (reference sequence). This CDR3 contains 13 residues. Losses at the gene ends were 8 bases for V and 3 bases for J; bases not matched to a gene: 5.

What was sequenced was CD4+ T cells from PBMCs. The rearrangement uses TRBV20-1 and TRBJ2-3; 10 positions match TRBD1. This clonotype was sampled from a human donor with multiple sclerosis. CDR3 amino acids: CSFPGQGTDTQYF. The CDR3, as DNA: TGCAGTTTCCCGGGACAGGGGACAGATACGCAGTATTTT.